This T cell receptor (beta chain) came from a study of human thymus T cells. Corrective surgery for congenital heart defects was being performed on the healthy Finnish infants who served as donors. During surgery, roughly 0.45-1 mL peripheral blood was drawn from four of eight donors. All available leukocytes, rather than a set cell count, yielded the blood DNA. General observations from the study: Within thymic and blood repertoires, V and J gene usage appeared to be biased.

With regard to this clone: Antigen specificity is unknown.

V was clipped by 0 bases and J by 3 bases; unmatched bases: 1. From germline, CDR1 is SGHRS and CDR2 YFSETQ. CDR3 size: 16 residues. Some clones are missing from TCRdb's copy, which holds only in-frame ones; the method was immunoSEQ multiplex PCR. The top ten hold 6% of the sample, which has 55,000 to 70,000 clones, over 85% seen once. The gene calls are TRBV5-1 and TRBJ2-5; 14 bases align to TRBD2. The sequence was obtained from a boy under three years old with a congenital heart defect but otherwise immunologically healthy. Material: blood. The CDR3 region is CASSLVGLAGEETQYF. CDR3 bases: TGCGCCAGCAGCTTGGTGGGACTAGCGGGGGAAGAGACCCAGTACTTC.